Below, 16 T cell receptor beta chains from the same sample are listed, as sequenced in a study of glioma-infiltrating T cells after dendritic cell vaccination. The data were produced by immunoSEQ multiplex PCR, yet TCRdb's version contains in-frame clones alone and is incomplete. The sample consists of 75,000 to 95,000 clones, around 86% of them appearing once. Described time point: after dendritic cell vaccination, including at tumor progression/relapse. Sequencing used blood, obtained after dendritic cell vaccination. These receptors all stem from a human donor with glioblastoma.

The chain combines TRBV21-1 with TRBJ2-7; the tabulated D call, TRBD2, remains unverified against the DNA. TRBV21-1 is described as a pseudogene. CDR3 length equals 16 residues. CDR3 in DNA: TGTGCCAGCAGCAAAGAAAGAGGGCATTTCGGGTACGAGCAGTACTTC. Protein: CASSKERGHFGYEQYF.

V is TRBV6-5 and J is TRBJ1-2; 8 bases map to TRBD1. This CDR3 region has 15 residues. Germline V lookup: CDR1 MNHEY, CDR2 SVGAGI. The J segment lost 4 bases and the V segment lost 6 bases, leaving 10 bases of the junction unmatched. CDR3 amino acids: CASSYSRDRSYGYTF. As DNA, the CDR3 is TGTGCCAGCAGCTACAGTCGGGACAGGAGCTATGGCTACACCTTC.

The gene calls are TRBV28 and TRBJ2-7, with 7 bases matching TRBD2. The V gene's germline CDR1 is MDHEN and CDR2 SYDVKM. The J segment lost 2 bases and the V segment lost 5 bases, leaving 9 bases of the junction unmatched. This CDR3 is built from 15 residues. The CDR3 sequence is CASSPLLADTYEQYF. The DNA for the CDR3 is TGTGCCAGCAGTCCCCTTCTAGCGGACACCTACGAGCAGTACTTC.

This sequence joins TRBV6-6 and TRBJ2-1, with TRBD2 matching 10 bases. CDR1 is MNHNY, CDR2 SVGAGI, per germline (reference sequence). The junction had 7 bases not matched to a gene; V was cut back by 5 bases and J by 6 bases. CDR3 size: 15 residues. CDR3 amino acids: CASSHTSGIPNEQFF. The CDR3 region has the DNA TGTGCCAGCAGTCACACTAGCGGGATACCCAATGAGCAGTTCTTC.

This rearrangement joins TRBV10-2 to TRBJ2-7; possibly TRBD1 for D (6 bases). There are 12 residues in the CDR3. The germline V gene has CDR1 WSHSY and CDR2 SAAADI. The ends were cut back, 6 bases at V and 4 bases at J, with 10 bases in the middle. CDR3 nucleotide sequence: TGCGCCAGCAGAGGCAGGGGATACGAGCAGTACTTC. This codes for CASRGRGYEQYF.

The gene calls are TRBV4-2 and TRBJ2-3, with 7 bases lining up with TRBD2. V lost 4 bases, J lost 6 bases, and 7 bases stayed unmatched. This CDR3 spans 14 amino acids. CDR1 and CDR2 (germline): LGHNA, YNFKEQ. This chain's CDR3 is CASSPAGEGDTQYF. Written as DNA, the CDR3 is TGTGCCAGCAGCCCGGCGGGGGAAGGGGATACGCAGTATTTT.

This sequence joins TRBV10-2 and TRBJ1-2; 10 bases agree with TRBD1. The CDR3 has 14 residues. The germline CDR1 and CDR2 sequences are WSHSY and SAAADI. J was trimmed by 8 bases and V by 3 bases; bases with no gene match: 6. CDR3 protein: CASSDRDRGRGYTF. In DNA, the CDR3 is TGCGCCAGCAGTGACCGGGACAGGGGACGAGGCTACACCTTC.

J is TRBJ2-2 and V is TRBV7-6, with TRBD2 matching over 11 bases. There are 17 residues in the CDR3. Germline V gene lookup returns CDR1 SGHVS and CDR2 FNYEAQ. After removal of 1 base from V and 4 bases from J, the junction contained 5 bases not matched to a gene. CDR3 sequence: CASSLESLAGGTGELFF. In DNA, the CDR3 is TGTGCCAGCAGCTTAGAGAGCCTAGCGGGAGGCACCGGGGAGCTGTTTTTT.

The rearrangement uses TRBV15 and TRBJ1-6; 7 nucleotides align to TRBD1. CDR1 and CDR2 (germline): LNHNV, YYDKDF (reference sequence). J gave up 11 bases and V 7 bases, and 8 bases lay outside the gene matches. The length of the CDR3 is 13 residues. CDR3 loop: CATNDRDGAPLHF. CDR3 DNA sequence: TGTGCCACCAATGACAGGGATGGGGCACCCCTCCACTTT. Drawing the rest from reference TRBV15 and TRBJ1-6, the complete variable domain is DAMVIQNPRYQVTQFGKPVTLSCSQTLNHNVMYWYQQKSSQAPKLLFHYYDKDFNNEADTPDNFQSRRPNTSFCFLDIRSPGLGDTAMYLCATNDRDGAPLHFGNGTRLTVT.

The genes are TRBV7-9 and TRBJ1-6; TRBD1 is a possible D gene (6 bases). The V and J ends lost 4 bases and 8 bases respectively, with 12 bases between them. The CDR3 contains 14 residues. Germline V gene lookup returns CDR1 SEHNR and CDR2 FQNEAQ (reference sequence). This chain's CDR3 is CASSSVRGYSPLHF. CDR3 DNA: TGTGCCAGCAGCTCGGTCAGGGGTTATTCACCCCTCCACTTT.

The chain carries TRBV20-1 and TRBJ2-5, with 7 bases that match TRBD1. V dropped 6 bases and J dropped 3; count of bases not matched to a gene: 1. The CDR3 has 11 amino acids. CDR1 and CDR2 (germline): DFQATT, SNEGSKA (reference sequence). The CDR3 DNA reads TGCAGTGCCCAGGGGGAAGAGACCCAGTACTTC. This codes for CSAQGEETQYF.

The chain carries TRBV7-8 and TRBJ2-5, with D perhaps TRBD1 (5 bases). The CDR3 is 14 residues long. The germline V gene has CDR1 SGHVS and CDR2 FQNEAQ. V lost 3 bases and J lost 3, with 11 bases in between. DNA of the CDR3: TGTGCCAGCAGCTTCAGGGTTAAGGAAGAGACCCAGTACTTC. This sequence encodes CASSFRVKEETQYF.

The chain joins TRBV7-7 to TRBJ2-3; 8 bases map to TRBD1. Trimming cost V 4 bases and J 5 bases; bases outside gene matches: 8. The length of the CDR3 is 15 residues. Germline-derived CDR1 and CDR2 are SSHAT and FNYEAQ (reference sequence). The CDR3 region is CASSSLDREGDTQYF. In nucleotides, the CDR3 is TGTGCCAGCAGCTCCTTGGACAGGGAAGGAGATACGCAGTATTTT.

The V and J genes are TRBV5-1 and TRBJ2-1, with 7 positions matching TRBD2. V dropped 3 bases and J dropped 10; count of bases not matched to a gene: 10. There are 14 residues in the CDR3. Germline values: CDR1 SGHRS, CDR2 YFSETQ. The CDR3, as DNA: TGCGCCAGCAGCTCAACCGGGACTACGTTCGAGCAGTTCTTC. This encodes CASSSTGTTFEQFF.

V is TRBV29-1 and J is TRBJ1-2, with 7 nucleotides matching TRBD1. The CDR3 is 11 residues long. The germline V gene has CDR1 SQVTM and CDR2 ANQGSEA. Unmatched junction bases numbered 6, after V lost 7 bases and J lost 7 bases. Written as DNA, the CDR3 is TGCAGCGGCCGACAGGGAGCTGGCTACACCTTC. This sequence encodes CSGRQGAGYTF.

J is TRBJ2-7 and V is TRBV2, with a tentative D call TRBD2 (6 bases). Trimming cost V 5 bases and J 5 bases, with 22 bases left between them. This CDR3 spans 16 amino acids. CDR1 and CDR2 from the germline V gene are SNHLY and FYNNEI. The CDR3 DNA follows: TGTGCCAGCAGTCAACCTCCCACTACTAGCCTGCACGAGCAGTACTTC. As protein: CASSQPPTTSLHEQYF.